This T cell receptor (beta chain) was retrieved from a study of T-cell reconstitution after alpha-beta-depleted transplantation in children. Study results and caveats: Elevated TCRbeta diversity at day 60 was traced, in some patients, to surviving recipient T cells and thymic progenitors. There were reportedly several hundred expanded graft clones from which alpha-beta T cells came about two months after transplant.

V lost 0 bases and J 0 bases, leaving 10 bases between the germline ends. In germline, CDR1 is SGHRS, CDR2 YFSETQ. This CDR3 is built from 16 residues. In this sample, this clonotype turned up many times. Its antigen is undetermined. Unique molecular identifiers were used in preparing the TCRbeta library. From the PCR reads, TCRdb called clonotypes with MiXCR, one entry per CDR3 protein. The sample yields 130,000 to 150,000 distinct CDR3 sequences, about 9% seen once. Material: PBMCs, mostly from graft donor cells, obtained 180 days after TCRalphabeta/CD19-depleted stem cell transplant. The chain couples TRBV5-1 to TRBJ2-1, with D unclear. This TCR was sampled from a female patient aged 2 to 10 who had a stem cell transplant for congenital amegakaryocytic thrombocytopenia, so the T cells may come from the graft donor. The CDR3 DNA reads as TGCGCCAGCAGCTTGGCCAAGGTGAGCTCCTACAATGAGCAGTTCTTC. Protein sequence: CASSLAKVSSYNEQFF.